The following is a T cell receptor beta chain sequence with its context. What it binds is not known. The data were taken from a study of cytomegalovirus exposure and HLA in healthy donors. Points from the study as a whole: Associated with cytomegalovirus, according to the listing, were some 180 TCR beta chains. A few CMV-associated chains proved CMV antigen-specific in vitro.

This CDR3 contains 14 residues. Germline V gene data show CDR1 as KGHSH and CDR2 as LQKENI. V gave up 8 bases and J gave up 3 bases; unmatched junction bases: 5. Sequencing was performed with immunoSEQ multiplex PCR; in TCRdb, only in-frame clones are kept and a portion is missing. The sample yields around 170,000 clones, 85% to 90% seen once. The chain joins TRBV18 to TRBJ1-2; 11 bases align to TRBD1. Sequencing was carried out using PBMCs. The TCR comes from a man between 18 and 35 years old in good health and CMV-seronegative. CDR3: CASQRTGGDYGYTF. CDR3 nucleotides: TGTGCCAGCCAACGGACAGGGGGCGACTATGGCTACACCTTC.